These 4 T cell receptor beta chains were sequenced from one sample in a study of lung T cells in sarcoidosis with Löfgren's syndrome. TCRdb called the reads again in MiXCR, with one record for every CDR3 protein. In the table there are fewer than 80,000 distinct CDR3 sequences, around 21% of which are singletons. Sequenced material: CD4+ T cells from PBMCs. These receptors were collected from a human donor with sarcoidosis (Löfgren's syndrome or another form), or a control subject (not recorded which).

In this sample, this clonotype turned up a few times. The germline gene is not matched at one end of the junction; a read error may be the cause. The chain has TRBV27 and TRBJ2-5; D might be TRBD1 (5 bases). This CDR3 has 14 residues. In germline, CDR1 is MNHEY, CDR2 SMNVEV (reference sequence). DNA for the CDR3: TGTGCCAGCAGTGATTACTCCAGGGAAGAGGCCCAGTACTTC. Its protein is CASSDYSREEAQYF.

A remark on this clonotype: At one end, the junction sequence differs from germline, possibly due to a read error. CDR3 loop: CASSSPGLALTDTRYF. The CDR3 DNA is TGTGCCAGCAGTTCCCCAGGACTAGCGTTGACAGATACGCGGTATTTT. The V call is TRBV5-4, the J call TRBJ2-3; 9 nucleotides agree with TRBD2. CDR3 size: 16 residues. Germline V CDR1 and CDR2: SGHNT, YYREEE (reference sequence).

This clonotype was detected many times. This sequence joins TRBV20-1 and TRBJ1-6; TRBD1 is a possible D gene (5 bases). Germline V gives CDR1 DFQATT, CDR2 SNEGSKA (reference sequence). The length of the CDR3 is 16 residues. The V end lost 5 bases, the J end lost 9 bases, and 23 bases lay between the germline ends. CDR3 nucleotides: TGCAGTGCTGGTAACAAGGGGATCTTACCCAGTTCACCCCTCCACTTT. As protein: CSAGNKGILPSSPLHF.

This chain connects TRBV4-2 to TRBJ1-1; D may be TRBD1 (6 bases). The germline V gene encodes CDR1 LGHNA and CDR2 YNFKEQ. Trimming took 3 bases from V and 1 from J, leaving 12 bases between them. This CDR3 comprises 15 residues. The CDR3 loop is CASSQPQGQNTEAFF. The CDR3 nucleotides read TGTGCCAGCAGCCAGCCACAGGGACAGAACACTGAAGCTTTCTTT.